This T cell receptor (beta chain) was identified in a study of cytomegalovirus exposure and HLA in healthy donors. Study as a whole: When fewer than 500 donors were genotyped, about 86% of them were found to fall in the Caucasian-associated ancestry cluster. General study points: Analyzed later, association rates of TCRs varied across HLA loci, with DRB1 most and HLA-C fewest. 87-base-pair reads could not separate some V segments, including TRBV6-2 and TRBV6-3.

Only one count was recorded for this clone. Antigen unknown. CDR3 size: 17 residues. V lost 11 bases and J lost 4; bases outside the gene matches: 16. Germline lookup yields CDR1 LNHDA and CDR2 SQIVND (reference sequence). The PCR made use of 60 Vbeta and 13 Jbeta primers. Libraries were prepared by immunoSEQ multiplex PCR; TCRdb keeps only in-frame clonotypes and omits some of them. Of around 89,000 clones detected, 76% appear once; the ten largest clones hold about 3%. The TCR sequence derives from a man aged 40-50 years in good health and CMV-seronegative. Material for sequencing was PBMCs. V gene TRBV19 combines with J gene TRBJ2-6; 8 bases line up with TRBD1. The CDR3 DNA is TGTGCCTGCCAGGACAGGGCTAACCTGGGAGGGGCCAACGTCCTGACTTTC. Protein sequence: CACQDRANLGGANVLTF.